The entry that follows covers one T cell receptor beta chain sequence. Its antigen is still unknown. This sample was included in a study of type 1 regulatory T cells. TCRdb called the reads again in MiXCR, with one record for every CDR3 protein. The data contain roughly 46,000 distinct CDR3 sequences, more than 9% of them seen just once; the ten biggest clones take up over 7%. The V gene's germline CDR1 is SGHTA and CDR2 FQGNSA. The CDR3 has 15 residues. V lost 4 bases to trimming and J lost 3 bases; unmatched junction nucleotides: 6. Source material: cultured non-Tr1 T cells, either the whole culture or a sorted T cell fraction (not recorded which). The receptor was isolated from a human donor in good health. The chain combines TRBV7-2 with TRBJ2-7, with 10 bases aligning to TRBD2. The DNA of the CDR3 is TGTGCCAGCAGCTCGCGGACTAGCGGCCGCTACGAGCAGTACTTC. Translated: CASSSRTSGRYEQYF.